What follows describes a single TCR beta chain. This clone's antigen is unknown. Base qualities are missing; no much larger clone stands one base away. The library was produced with the immunoSEQ multiplex PCR assay. Adaptive Biotechnology amplified CDR3 regions from genomic DNA with a two-step multiplex PCR that controlled for amplification bias. In the first PCR, primers covered every V and J gene segment, and in the second PCR, barcodes and Illumina adapters were added. CDR3 libraries were sequenced using an Illumina instrument. For the original study's pipeline: The analysis used both the pipelines supplied by the vendor and custom analysis of the raw data in R/Bioconductor with R version 3.3.0. Clonality, which ranges from 0 to 1, was calculated as the inverse of the normalised Shannon entropy across all productive clones. The repertoire share taken up by the top 100 clones defined high-frequency clones, and only clones that passed a 95% confidence test were kept. Repertoire diversity was measured with the Simpson index, and overlap between samples was measured with the Morisita-Horn index. The immuneACCESS repertoire file appears here via TCRdb, limited to in-frame rearrangements. These files lack a portion of the clones; in checked studies, under half of the deficit traces to unresolved V genes, and the cause of the others is not known. V and J calls and clone size follow that table, whereas D and trimming were derived from the DNA. The sample data list roughly 10,000 clones, and around 87% of these were observed just once. The biggest ten clones account for more than 8% of the sample.

The intended sense of this specimen's time point label: inflamed ileum from the surgical specimen. Eligible patients were adults with ileal or ileocolonic Crohn's disease who had an indication for ileocolonic resection. Before DNA extraction, whole ileal mucosal biopsies were kept frozen at -80 degrees C. Genomic DNA was extracted from frozen whole biopsies using a TRizol-based method and was quantified with a NanoDrop 2000 spectrophotometer. The entry originates in a study of T cell repertoires in ileal Crohn's disease (dated by TCRdb to between 2019 and 2020). With respect to the entire study: At the time of surgery, roughly 40% of patients were active smokers, and the median duration of disease was seven to eight years. Every patient underwent surgery because of a complication, which was stricturing disease in 61% of cases and penetrating disease in approximately 40%. Roughly half of the patients were given postoperative therapy, with 11 to 12 receiving thiopurines and over 15 receiving anti-TNF agents. M0 samples were biopsies from the inflamed portion of the ileum in the surgical resection specimen. Five hundred nanograms of biopsy DNA per sample were submitted for commercial TCRB immunosequencing. A prospective multicentre cohort supplied the 55 to 65 Crohn's disease patients whose TCR repertoires were analysed. The study was conducted in parallel with a multicentre cohort that was designed to identify predictors of early endoscopic recurrence following ileocolonic resection. A Rutgeerts score above i0 was used to define endoscopic postoperative recurrence. A total of roughly 150 mucosal samples from some 57 patients were sequenced, collected from several sites on the surgical specimen as well as at postoperative endoscopy.

On the study overall, not on this receptor specifically: Only a subgroup of patients, of unstated size, had their mucosal CD4 and CD8 T cells sorted and sequenced. A significantly higher proportion of clonal expansions was observed in active smokers at surgery than in non-smokers (roughly 24% vs 19%, p=0.02). Compared with CD4 T cells, sorted CD8 T cells contained more high-frequency clones, which suggests that the mucosal expansions were mostly CD8. Endoscopic recurrence was linked to a higher percentage of high-frequency clones at surgery, and recurrence occurred in every patient whose clonality exceeded 26.8% (18/57).

The CDR3 numbers 14 residues from cysteine through phenylalanine. Kept here is only the CDR3 DNA, which spans 42 bases and is read in frame from base 1. From a lookup of the germline V gene, CDR1 and CDR2 are SNHLY and FYNNEI. The germline V end is reduced by 9 bases and the J end by 5 bases; junction bases left unmatched: 9. The origin of this receptor is an adult with Crohn's disease. Sequenced input: ileal tissue. Recombination connected TRBV2 to TRBJ2-5, with 10 junctional bases fitting TRBD1. This receptor has the CDR3 CASRRDRGRETQYF. DNA sequence: TGTGCCAGTAGAAGGGACAGGGGAAGGGAGACCCAGTACTTC.